These T cell receptor beta chains were read from a single sample in a study of blood T cell repertoires in COVID-19. Profiled with immunoSEQ multiplex PCR; TCRdb holds only in-frame clones, not every one. The sample has 30,000 to 35,000 clones, around 75% seen once; the top ten hold roughly 14%. Sequenced: peripheral blood. Source of these receptors: a man older than 75 with active or convalescent COVID-19. CDR3s include the opening cysteine and the closing phenylalanine or tryptophan. The order of the fields is J gene, D gene, clone size, V gene, CDR3 protein, CDR3 DNA. A D gene is named only where the DNA matches it firmly. Expanded clones are given a class, and other clones once, few, many or no size at all.

J gene: TRBJ2-3
D gene: -
clone size: -
V gene: TRBV4-2
CDR3 protein: CASSQDGERNTDTQYF
CDR3 DNA: TGTGCCAGCAGCCAAGATGGTGAGCGGAACACAGATACGCAGTATTTT

J gene: TRBJ2-7
D gene: TRBD2
clone size: few
V gene: TRBV7-9
CDR3 protein: CASSFLGLANYEQYF
CDR3 DNA: TGTGCCAGCAGCTTTTTGGGACTAGCGAACTACGAGCAGTACTTC

J gene: TRBJ2-7
D gene: TRBD1
clone size: -
V gene: TRBV15
CDR3 protein: CATSRDRSYEQYF
CDR3 DNA: TGTGCCACCAGCAGGGACAGGAGCTACGAGCAGTACTTC

J gene: TRBJ2-2
D gene: -
clone size: -
V gene: TRBV29-1
CDR3 protein: CSVGQGGFTGELFF
CDR3 DNA: TGCAGCGTTGGGCAGGGCGGATTCACCGGGGAGCTGTTTTTT

J gene: TRBJ1-5
D gene: TRBD1
clone size: -
V gene: TRBV5-1
CDR3 protein: CASSLTGEGQPQHF
CDR3 DNA: TGCGCCAGCAGCTTGACAGGGGAAGGTCAGCCCCAGCATTTT

J gene: TRBJ2-1
D gene: TRBD2
clone size: -
V gene: TRBV7-2
CDR3 protein: CASSWPTSGSLDEQFF
CDR3 DNA: TGTGCCAGCAGCTGGCCAACTAGCGGGAGTTTGGATGAGCAGTTCTTC

J gene: TRBJ2-3
D gene: TRBD2
clone size: -
V gene: TRBV29-1
CDR3 protein: CSVEGGRGTDTQYF
CDR3 DNA: TGCAGCGTTGAGGGCGGGAGGGGCACAGATACGCAGTATTTT

J gene: TRBJ2-7
D gene: TRBD2
clone size: -
V gene: TRBV4-2
CDR3 protein: CASSPISGTSRYEQYF
CDR3 DNA: TGTGCCAGCAGCCCCATCTCCGGGACTAGCCGCTACGAGCAGTACTTC

J gene: TRBJ2-1
D gene: TRBD2
clone size: few
V gene: TRBV10-1
CDR3 protein: CASSSTGTRQFF
CDR3 DNA: TGCGCCAGCAGTTCTACCGGGACTAGACAGTTCTTC

J gene: TRBJ2-1
D gene: -
clone size: once
V gene: TRBV21-1
CDR3 protein: CASSPLYVDEQFF
CDR3 DNA: TGTGCCAGCAGCCCCCTCTACGTGGATGAGCAGTTCTTC

J gene: TRBJ2-3
D gene: -
clone size: -
V gene: TRBV4-2
CDR3 protein: CASSQMVAASTDTQYF
CDR3 DNA: TGTGCCAGCAGCCAGATGGTGGCTGCAAGCACAGATACGCAGTATTTT

J gene: TRBJ1-3
D gene: TRBD1
clone size: few
V gene: TRBV18
CDR3 protein: CASSPTGTGPQDSGNTIYF
CDR3 DNA: TGTGCCAGCTCACCGACCGGGACAGGACCACAGGACTCTGGAAACACCATATATTTT

J gene: TRBJ1-5
D gene: -
clone size: few
V gene: TRBV28
CDR3 protein: CASSLGAGEGNQPQHF
CDR3 DNA: TGTGCCAGCAGCCTAGGGGCCGGGGAGGGCAATCAGCCCCAGCATTTT

J gene: TRBJ1-6
D gene: TRBD1
clone size: -
V gene: TRBV28
CDR3 protein: CASSQMFLQGQNNSPLHF
CDR3 DNA: TGTGCCAGCAGCCAAATGTTCTTACAGGGGCAGAATAATTCACCCCTCCACTTT

J gene: TRBJ1-1
D gene: -
clone size: -
V gene: TRBV24-1
CDR3 protein: CATSSTGLATEAFF
CDR3 DNA: TGTGCCACCAGTTCTACAGGGTTGGCCACTGAAGCTTTCTTT

J gene: TRBJ1-1
D gene: -
clone size: -
V gene: TRBV5-1
CDR3 protein: CASAQVLNTEAFF
CDR3 DNA: TGCGCCAGCGCACAGGTGCTGAACACTGAAGCTTTCTTT

J gene: TRBJ2-5
D gene: TRBD1
clone size: -
V gene: TRBV10-2
CDR3 protein: CASSVGTGAQTQYF
CDR3 DNA: TGCGCCAGCAGTGTTGGGACAGGGGCGCAGACCCAGTACTTC

J gene: TRBJ2-2
D gene: -
clone size: -
V gene: TRBV19
CDR3 protein: CASSISGESGELFF
CDR3 DNA: TGTGCCAGTAGTATCTCGGGGGAATCCGGGGAGCTGTTTTTT

J gene: TRBJ2-3
D gene: TRBD2
clone size: -
V gene: TRBV28
CDR3 protein: CASRRTSGIGDTQYF
CDR3 DNA: TGTGCCAGCAGGCGGACTAGCGGGATCGGAGATACGCAGTATTTT

J gene: TRBJ2-1
D gene: TRBD2
clone size: -
V gene: TRBV5-4
CDR3 protein: CASSLGGSRNNEQFF
CDR3 DNA: TGTGCCAGCAGCTTGGGCGGGAGCCGCAACAATGAGCAGTTCTTC

J gene: TRBJ1-2
D gene: -
clone size: -
V gene: TRBV6-5
CDR3 protein: CASKKEGLNYGYTF
CDR3 DNA: TGTGCCAGCAAGAAAGAGGGACTTAACTATGGCTACACCTTC

J gene: TRBJ2-7
D gene: TRBD1
clone size: -
V gene: TRBV6-6
CDR3 protein: CASRPDRGDYEQYF
CDR3 DNA: TGTGCCAGCAGACCGGACAGGGGCGATTACGAGCAGTACTTC

J gene: TRBJ2-3
D gene: TRBD2
clone size: -
V gene: TRBV7-2
CDR3 protein: CASSSQREGPTDTQYF
CDR3 DNA: TGTGCCAGCAGCAGTCAGCGGGAGGGCCCGACAGATACGCAGTATTTT

J gene: TRBJ1-2
D gene: -
clone size: -
V gene: TRBV12-3/TRBV12-4
CDR3 protein: CASSFQGLDGYTF
CDR3 DNA: TGTGCCAGCAGTTTCCAGGGGCTGGATGGCTACACCTTC

J gene: TRBJ2-3
D gene: -
clone size: -
V gene: TRBV24-1
CDR3 protein: CATSFTGAADTQYF
CDR3 DNA: TGTGCCACCAGTTTTACGGGAGCGGCAGATACGCAGTATTTT

J gene: TRBJ2-7
D gene: TRBD1
clone size: few
V gene: TRBV2
CDR3 protein: CASRADRVESYEQYF
CDR3 DNA: TGTGCCAGCAGAGCCGACAGGGTAGAATCCTACGAGCAGTACTTC

J gene: TRBJ1-5
D gene: TRBD1
clone size: medium-sized
V gene: TRBV4-1
CDR3 protein: CASSPDDRGFGNSNQPQHF
CDR3 DNA: TGCGCCAGCAGCCCTGATGACAGGGGGTTCGGAAATAGCAATCAGCCCCAGCATTTT

J gene: TRBJ1-1
D gene: -
clone size: -
V gene: TRBV5-1
CDR3 protein: CASSLVSSRSNTEAFF
CDR3 DNA: TGCGCCAGCAGCTTGGTTTCGTCGCGGAGTAACACTGAAGCTTTCTTT

J gene: TRBJ2-6
D gene: -
clone size: -
V gene: TRBV10-3
CDR3 protein: CAISESPGQLSGANVLTF
CDR3 DNA: TGTGCCATCAGTGAGTCCCCAGGACAACTCTCTGGGGCCAACGTCCTGACTTTC

J gene: TRBJ1-1
D gene: TRBD1
clone size: -
V gene: TRBV5-4
CDR3 protein: CASSFLDRANTEAFF
CDR3 DNA: TGTGCCAGCAGCTTCCTAGACAGGGCGAACACTGAAGCTTTCTTT

J gene: TRBJ2-2
D gene: TRBD1
clone size: -
V gene: TRBV6-6
CDR3 protein: CASSYEGAHTGELFF
CDR3 DNA: TGTGCCAGCAGTTACGAGGGGGCGCACACCGGGGAGCTGTTTTTT

J gene: TRBJ1-3
D gene: -
clone size: -
V gene: TRBV7-8
CDR3 protein: CASSLVRDSGNTIYF
CDR3 DNA: TGTGCCAGCAGCTTAGTCCGGGACTCTGGAAACACCATATATTTT

J gene: TRBJ1-2
D gene: -
clone size: -
V gene: TRBV6-1
CDR3 protein: CASSEAKTFFYGYTF
CDR3 DNA: TGTGCCAGCAGTGAGGCGAAGACATTTTTCTATGGCTACACCTTC

J gene: TRBJ2-5
D gene: TRBD2
clone size: -
V gene: TRBV3-1/TRBV3-2
CDR3 protein: CASSDIAGPLETQYF
CDR3 DNA: TGTGCCAGCAGCGATATAGCGGGGCCCCTGGAGACCCAGTACTTC

J gene: TRBJ2-5
D gene: TRBD2
clone size: once
V gene: TRBV6-5
CDR3 protein: CASRSASGVETQYF
CDR3 DNA: TGTGCCAGCAGAAGCGCAAGCGGGGTAGAGACCCAGTACTTC

J gene: TRBJ2-5
D gene: TRBD2
clone size: -
V gene: TRBV15
CDR3 protein: CATSRLAEETQETQYF
CDR3 DNA: TGTGCCACCAGCAGGCTAGCGGAGGAAACACAAGAGACCCAGTACTTC

J gene: TRBJ2-7
D gene: TRBD2
clone size: -
V gene: TRBV7-2
CDR3 protein: CASSRTSGSLNEQYF
CDR3 DNA: TGTGCCAGCAGCCGTACTAGCGGGAGTTTGAACGAGCAGTACTTC

J gene: TRBJ2-3
D gene: TRBD2
clone size: -
V gene: TRBV19
CDR3 protein: CASSTQLAGYTDTQYF
CDR3 DNA: TGTGCCAGTAGTACGCAACTAGCGGGCTACACAGATACGCAGTATTTT

J gene: TRBJ2-3
D gene: TRBD2
clone size: -
V gene: TRBV4-2
CDR3 protein: CASSQALAGTSTDTQYF
CDR3 DNA: TGTGCCAGCAGCCAGGCACTAGCGGGAACGAGCACAGATACGCAGTATTTT

J gene: TRBJ2-5
D gene: -
clone size: -
V gene: TRBV5-1
CDR3 protein: CASTKEGQETQYF
CDR3 DNA: TGCGCCAGCACCAAGGAGGGGCAAGAGACCCAGTACTTC

J gene: TRBJ1-2
D gene: TRBD1
clone size: -
V gene: TRBV25-1
CDR3 protein: CASSEYTLGQGAEGYTF
CDR3 DNA: TGTGCCAGCAGTGAATATACACTGGGACAGGGGGCGGAGGGCTACACCTTC

J gene: TRBJ2-2
D gene: -
clone size: -
V gene: TRBV7-9
CDR3 protein: CASSPPLVSGELFF
CDR3 DNA: TGTGCCAGCAGCCCCCCACTAGTATCGGGGGAGCTGTTTTTT

J gene: TRBJ2-7
D gene: TRBD1
clone size: -
V gene: TRBV14
CDR3 protein: CASSQDYGTGNYEQYF
CDR3 DNA: TGTGCCAGCAGCCAAGACTATGGGACAGGGAACTACGAGCAGTACTTC

J gene: TRBJ1-2
D gene: -
clone size: once
V gene: TRBV28
CDR3 protein: CASSSTKTTGLGYGYTF
CDR3 DNA: TGTGCCAGCAGTTCGACAAAAACAACAGGTTTGGGCTATGGCTACACCTTC

J gene: TRBJ1-1
D gene: -
clone size: -
V gene: TRBV20-1
CDR3 protein: CSARQNTEAFF
CDR3 DNA: TGCAGTGCTAGACAGAACACTGAAGCTTTCTTT

J gene: TRBJ2-3
D gene: -
clone size: -
V gene: TRBV13
CDR3 protein: CASSLVDGGSSTDTQYF
CDR3 DNA: TGTGCCAGCAGCTTAGTGGACGGAGGCTCAAGCACAGATACGCAGTATTTT

J gene: TRBJ1-5
D gene: -
clone size: -
V gene: TRBV7-2
CDR3 protein: CASSLAAGESNQPQHF
CDR3 DNA: TGTGCCAGCAGCTTAGCGGCGGGGGAAAGCAATCAGCCCCAGCATTTT

J gene: TRBJ2-7
D gene: -
clone size: few
V gene: TRBV5-6
CDR3 protein: CASSLGAGHSLYEQYF
CDR3 DNA: TGTGCCAGCAGCTTGGGTGCGGGGCATTCCCTCTACGAGCAGTACTTC

J gene: TRBJ2-3
D gene: TRBD1
clone size: -
V gene: TRBV5-6
CDR3 protein: CASSSTGADTQYF
CDR3 DNA: TGTGCCAGCAGCTCCACAGGGGCAGATACGCAGTATTTT

J gene: TRBJ2-1
D gene: TRBD2
clone size: once
V gene: TRBV7-9
CDR3 protein: CASSLQGAGGNHEQFF
CDR3 DNA: TGTGCCAGCAGCTTACAAGGGGCGGGAGGGAACCATGAGCAGTTCTTC